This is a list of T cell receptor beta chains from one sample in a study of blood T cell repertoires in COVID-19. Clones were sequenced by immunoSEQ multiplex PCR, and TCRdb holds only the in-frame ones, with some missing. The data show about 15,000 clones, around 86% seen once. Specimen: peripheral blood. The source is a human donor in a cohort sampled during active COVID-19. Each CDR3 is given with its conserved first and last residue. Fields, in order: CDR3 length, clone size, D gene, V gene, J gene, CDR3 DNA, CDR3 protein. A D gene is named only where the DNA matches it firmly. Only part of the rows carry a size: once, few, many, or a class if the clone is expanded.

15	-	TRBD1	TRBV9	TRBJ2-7	TGTGCCAGCAGCGTAAGTGGCGATACAGGGGGTGAGCAGTACTTC	CASSVSGDTGGEQYF
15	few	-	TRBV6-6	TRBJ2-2	TGTGCCAGCAGTTACTCTCCGACTATCACCGGGGAGCTGTTTTTT	CASSYSPTITGELFF
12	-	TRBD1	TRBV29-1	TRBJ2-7	TGCAGCGTCGGGGACAGGATCTACGAGCAGTACTTC	CSVGDRIYEQYF
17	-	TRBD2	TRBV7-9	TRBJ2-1	TGTGCCAGCAGCCCGGGAATAGCGGGGGGAACCTACAATGAGCAGTTCTTC	CASSPGIAGGTYNEQFF
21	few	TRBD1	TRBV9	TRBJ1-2	TGTGCCAGCAGCGTAAATGGAGGGAGCTCTGGGCTGTATGGACAGGGGGAAGGCTACACCTTC	CASSVNGGSSGLYGQGEGYTF
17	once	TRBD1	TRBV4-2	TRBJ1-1	TGTGCCAGCAGCCAAGATCGCGTGACAGGGAAAAATACTGAAGCTTTCTTT	CASSQDRVTGKNTEAFF
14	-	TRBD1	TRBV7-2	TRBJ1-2	TGTGCCAGCAGCTTGACAGGGGATAACTATGGCTACACCTTC	CASSLTGDNYGYTF
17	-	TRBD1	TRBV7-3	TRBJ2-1	TGTGCCAGCAGCTCAAAGGGTTGGGGGACAGGGGGCCGTGAGCAGTTCTTC	CASSSKGWGTGGREQFF
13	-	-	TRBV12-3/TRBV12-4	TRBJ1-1	TGTGCCAGCAGTTCTCAGCAGGACACTGAAGCTTTCTTT	CASSSQQDTEAFF
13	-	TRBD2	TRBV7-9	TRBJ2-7	TGTGCCAGCAGCTTCGGGGGGTGGGAGGAGCAGTACTTC	CASSFGGWEEQYF
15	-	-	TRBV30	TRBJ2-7	TGTGCCTGGAGTGTACCCCACAGATCACGGCGCGAGCAGTACTTC	CAWSVPHRSRREQYF
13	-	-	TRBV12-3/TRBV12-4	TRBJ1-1	TGTGCCAGCAGTTTCGAAGGGGGCACTGAAGCTTTCTTT	CASSFEGGTEAFF
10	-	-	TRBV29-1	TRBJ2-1	TGCAGCGCGCTCCGGGATGAGCAGTTCTTC	CSALRDEQFF
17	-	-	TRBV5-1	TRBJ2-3	TGCGCCAGCAGCTTGGCCCCCACTGGGACTGCCACAGATACGCAGTATTTT	CASSLAPTGTATDTQYF
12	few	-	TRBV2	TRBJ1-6	TGTGCCAGCAGTCAGAATAATTCACCCCTCCACTTT	CASSQNNSPLHF
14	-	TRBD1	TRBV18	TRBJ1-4	TGTGCCAGCTCACGGACAGGGACGGATGAAAAACTGTTTTTT	CASSRTGTDEKLFF
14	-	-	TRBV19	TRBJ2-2	TGTGCCAGTAGTACTACGGGGGTGCTCGGGGAGCTGTTTTTT	CASSTTGVLGELFF
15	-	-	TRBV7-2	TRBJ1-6	TGTGCCAGCACCAGAGCCAGACAGGTTAATTCACCCCTCCACTTT	CASTRARQVNSPLHF
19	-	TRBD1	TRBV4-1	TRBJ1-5	TGCGCCAGCAGCCTGAGGCTTGGACAGGGGGGTAAGAGCAATCAGCCCCAGCATTTT	CASSLRLGQGGKSNQPQHF
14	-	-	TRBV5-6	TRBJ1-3	TGTGCCAGCAGCACACCGACAGCCGGAAACACCATATATTTT	CASSTPTAGNTIYF
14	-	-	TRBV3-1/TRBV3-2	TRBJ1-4	TGTGCCAGCAGCCAAAAAGGGGTTGTGTGGGAACTGTTTTTT	CASSQKGVVWELFF
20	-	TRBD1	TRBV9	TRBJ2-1	TGTGCCAGCAGCGTAGGCCACAACTTCGGCGGGACAGGGCGCCCCAATGAGCAGTTCTTC	CASSVGHNFGGTGRPNEQFF
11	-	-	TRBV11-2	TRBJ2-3	TGTGCCAGCAGCCCGGGACTTACGCAGTATTTT	CASSPGLTQYF
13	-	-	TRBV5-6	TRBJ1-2	TGTGCCAGCAGCTCGGGACTGTTCTATGGCTACACCTTC	CASSSGLFYGYTF
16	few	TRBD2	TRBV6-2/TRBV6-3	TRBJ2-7	TGTGCCAGCAGTTACCTACCCCGGGACTACTCCTACGAGCAGTACTTC	CASSYLPRDYSYEQYF
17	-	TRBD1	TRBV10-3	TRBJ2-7	TGTGCCATCAGTGAGTCTTTGACAGGGAACAACTCCTACGAGCAGTACTTC	CAISESLTGNNSYEQYF
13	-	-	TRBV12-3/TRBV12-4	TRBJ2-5	TGTGCCAGCAGTTTCAGGGGAGAAGAGACCCAGTACTTC	CASSFRGEETQYF
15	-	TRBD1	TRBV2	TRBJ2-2	TGTGCCAGCAGTCCGGACAGGGCGGGCACCGGGGAGCTGTTTTTT	CASSPDRAGTGELFF
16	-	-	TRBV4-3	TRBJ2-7	TGCGCCAGCAGCCAAGATTTTGGCGGGACAGTCCCCGAGCAGTACTTC	CASSQDFGGTVPEQYF
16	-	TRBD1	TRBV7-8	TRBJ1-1	TGTGCCAGCAGCCCACGGACAGGGGCGGTTTCGACTGAAGCTTTCTTT	CASSPRTGAVSTEAFF
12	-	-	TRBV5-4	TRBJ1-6	TGTGCCAGCAGCCTAGTTGGTTCACCCCTCCACTTT	CASSLVGSPLHF
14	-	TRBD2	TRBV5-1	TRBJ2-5	TGCGCCAGCACCGAAGCGGGGGGCCTAGAGACCCAGTACTTC	CASTEAGGLETQYF
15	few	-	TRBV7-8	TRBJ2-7	TGTGCCAGCAGCTTAGAACCGGGTTACTCCTACGAGCAGTACTTC	CASSLEPGYSYEQYF
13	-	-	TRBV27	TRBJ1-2	TGTGCCAGCAGTTCGACCGGCGGCTATGGCTACACCTTC	CASSSTGGYGYTF
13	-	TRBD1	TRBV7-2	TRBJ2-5	TGTGCCAGCAGCTACACAGGGGGAGAGACCCAGTACTTC	CASSYTGGETQYF
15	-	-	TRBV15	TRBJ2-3	TGTGCCACCAGCCTTTTAGGGGGTGGAACAGATACGCAGTATTTT	CATSLLGGGTDTQYF
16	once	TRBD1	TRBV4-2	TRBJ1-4	TGTGCCAGCAGCCAAGATCAGGGGGCCGGTAATGAAAAACTGTTTTTT	CASSQDQGAGNEKLFF
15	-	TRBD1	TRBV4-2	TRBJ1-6	TGTGCCAGCAGCCAACAGACAGGGGTCAGTTCACCCCTCCACTTT	CASSQQTGVSSPLHF
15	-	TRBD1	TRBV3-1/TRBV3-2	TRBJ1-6	TGTGCCAGCAGCCAAGACTACAGGGGGGATTCACCCCTCCACTTT	CASSQDYRGDSPLHF
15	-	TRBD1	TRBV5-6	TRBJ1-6	TGTGCCAGCAGCTTGGTGTCAGGGGGTAATTCACCCCTCCACTTT	CASSLVSGGNSPLHF